This T cell receptor beta chain was captured in a study of vaccination effects on CD4 cells after COVID-19. Study-level background: Participants got two doses of BNT162b2 or mRNA-1273 vaccine. General study findings and limits: Clones induced by infection and by vaccine showed marked clonal contraction late after vaccination. In people who had recovered, most post-vaccine spike-reactive clones were new vaccine-induced clones.

This clone was found a few times. Antigen specificity is unknown. CD4+ T cells specific for antigen were expanded with viral peptide pools by the ViraFEST assay before sequencing. Between days 10 and 11 of culture, CD4+ T cells were separated out. According to PCR results, the person was infected with SARS-CoV-2 between March and December 2020. It was on days 3 and 7 that half the medium was replaced with IL-2 medium. V was shortened by 0 bases and J by 5 bases, with 17 bases between the two germline ends. Germline loops: CDR1 LGHDT, CDR2 YNNKEL (reference sequence). The CDR3 covers 16 residues. Assay: immunoSEQ multiplex PCR; the TCRdb copy retains only in-frame clones and omits some. The sample has 42,000 or so clones; around 75% are singletons.

This receptor was taken from a human donor who had a prior SARS-CoV-2 infection. The specimen comprised CD4+ T cells from PBMCs cultured with a peptide pool, sampled before COVID-19 vaccination. The chain recombines TRBV3-1 (or the pseudogene TRBV3-2) with TRBJ2-7, with no clear D. The CDR3 DNA reads as TGTGCCAGCAGCCAAGATTGGTTCTCCGTGGTAGACGAGCAGTACTTC. Its translation: CASSQDWFSVVDEQYF.